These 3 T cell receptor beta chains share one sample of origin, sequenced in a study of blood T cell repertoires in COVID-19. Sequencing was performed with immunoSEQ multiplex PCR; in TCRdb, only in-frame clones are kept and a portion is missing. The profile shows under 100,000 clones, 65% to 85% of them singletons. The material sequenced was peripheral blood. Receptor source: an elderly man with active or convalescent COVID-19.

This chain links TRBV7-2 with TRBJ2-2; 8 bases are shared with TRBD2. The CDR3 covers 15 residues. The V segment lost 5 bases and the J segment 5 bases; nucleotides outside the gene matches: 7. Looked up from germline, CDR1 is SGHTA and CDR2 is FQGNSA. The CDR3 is CASSPAGGRTGELFF. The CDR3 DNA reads TGTGCCAGCAGCCCCGCGGGGGGACGGACCGGGGAGCTGTTTTTT.

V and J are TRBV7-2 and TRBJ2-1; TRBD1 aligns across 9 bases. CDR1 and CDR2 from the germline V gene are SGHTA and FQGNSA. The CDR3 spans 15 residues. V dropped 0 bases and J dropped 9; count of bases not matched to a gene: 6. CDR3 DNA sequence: TGTGCCAGCAGCTTAGCGGGAGGACAGGGGATTGAGCAGTTCTTC. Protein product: CASSLAGGQGIEQFF. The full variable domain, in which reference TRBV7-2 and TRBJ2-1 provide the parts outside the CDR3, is GAGVSQSPSNKVTEKGKDVELRCDPISGHTALYWYRQSLGQGLEFLIYFQGNSAPDKSGLPSDRFSAERTGGSVSTLTIQRTQQEDSAVYLCASSLAGGQGIEQFFGPGTRLTVL.

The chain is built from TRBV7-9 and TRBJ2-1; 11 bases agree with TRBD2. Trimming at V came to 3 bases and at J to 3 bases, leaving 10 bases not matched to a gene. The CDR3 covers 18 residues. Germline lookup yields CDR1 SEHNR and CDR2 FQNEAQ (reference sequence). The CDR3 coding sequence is TGTGCCAGCAGCTTCCCCCCTCGACTAGCGGGACTCTACAATGAGCAGTTCTTC. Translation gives CASSFPPRLAGLYNEQFF.